Below, one T cell receptor beta chain is given with its context. No antigen is known for it. The germline V gene has CDR1 LNHDA and CDR2 SQIVND (reference sequence). This CDR3 region has 13 residues. Trimming cost V 4 bases and J 7 bases; bases outside gene matches: 6. Axillary draining lymph nodes of breast cancer patients supplied the node samples. This sample was taken from a study of breast tumors, draining lymph nodes, adjacent tissues. Findings and caveats of the study: Tumor TCR diversity was below lymph nodes but above nontumor tissue. Data fit most tumor T cells coming from lymph node, expanding in tumor.

TCRdb redid the calling of the multiplex PCR reads with MiXCR, one entry per CDR3 protein. The table records approximately 250,000 distinct CDR3 sequences, around 34% of them present only once. The sequenced sample was axillary lymph node tissue. The chain carries TRBV19 and TRBJ1-1; 7 nucleotides match TRBD1. The TCR was taken from a female donor with breast cancer. Some clones in this sample may be carry-over from other donors' samples. The CDR3 sequence is CASSTRGYYEAFF. The CDR3 DNA reads as TGTGCCAGTAGTACCAGGGGGTACTATGAAGCTTTCTTT.